Given below is one T cell receptor beta chain in context. What it binds is unknown. The data are from a study of cytomegalovirus exposure and HLA in healthy donors. Study-level information: As an earlier analysis found, roughly 180 million T cells yielded 100 million to 130 million unique TCR beta sequences. Study results and limitations: Immune exposure information available was restricted to CMV serostatus.

Vbeta (60) and Jbeta (13) primers were used in the PCR. Authors' data handling: A follow-up analysis tallied around 80 million unique TCR beta chains, about 11 million shared. This table comes from immunoSEQ multiplex PCR, and its TCRdb copy is limited to in-frame clones, with some not included. Clone size and the V and J calls come from that table; the DNA yielded D and trimming. This sample has around 190,000 clones, with 75% to 90% found just once. V was shortened by 4 bases and J by 3 bases, with 16 bases between the two germline ends. Germline V gene sequence: CDR1 WNHNN, CDR2 SYGVQD (reference sequence). CDR3 length: 15 amino acids.

Specimen: PBMCs. The origin of this receptor is a woman under 40 in good health and CMV-seronegative. The chain employs TRBV10-1 and TRBJ2-7, with D perhaps TRBD1 (7 bases). The CDR3 sequence is CASSGQGEASYEQYF. The CDR3 nucleotides read TGCGCCAGCAGTGGGCAGGGGGAGGCGAGCTACGAGCAGTACTTC.